The next 18 T cell receptor beta chains were all read from a single sample in a study of response to subunit inactivated influenza vaccine. TCRdb processed the RT-PCR reads anew with MiXCR; each CDR3 protein has one entry. The sample lists under 500,000 distinct CDR3 sequences; roughly 11% were seen once. The source material was PBMCs from blood, sampled 40 to 50 days after vaccination. All receptors derive from a man in his fifties or sixties who received an inactivated influenza vaccine.

The chain recombines TRBV5-1 with TRBJ2-3; 11 nucleotides line up with TRBD2. Losses at the gene ends were 0 bases for V and 5 bases for J; bases not matched to a gene: 5. Germline loops: CDR1 SGHRS, CDR2 YFSETQ. The CDR3 loop spans 16 amino acids. CDR3 in amino acids: CASSLGSSGGGDTQYF. The DNA for the CDR3 is TGCGCCAGCAGCTTGGGAAGTAGCGGGGGGGGAGATACGCAGTATTTT.

This clonotype was detected many times. This chain uses TRBV7-2 with TRBJ2-7; TRBD1 matches at 9 bases. The CDR3 is 15 residues long. Germline lookup yields CDR1 SGHTA and CDR2 FQGNSA. The V gene end was trimmed by 3 bases and the J gene end by 3 bases; junction bases not matched to a gene: 6. The CDR3, as DNA: TGTGCCAGCAGCTTGGGGGGACAGGGTTTCTACGAGCAGTACTTC. This gives the protein CASSLGGQGFYEQYF.

The rearrangement uses TRBV12-5 and TRBJ2-5; 8 bases map to TRBD1. With V trimmed by 2 bases and J by 3 bases, 5 bases remained unmatched. This CDR3 has 15 amino acids. Looked up from germline, CDR1 is LGHNT and CDR2 is FRNRAP. The CDR3 spells CASGLPRTGKETQYF. The CDR3 DNA sequence: TGTGCTAGTGGTTTGCCCCGGACAGGGAAAGAGACCCAGTACTTC.

This clonotype was counted only a few times. The genes are TRBV15 and TRBJ2-3, with D tentatively TRBD1 (6 bases). The germline gives CDR1 LNHNV, CDR2 YYDKDF (reference sequence). Deletions cut 0 bases from V and 1 base from J, with 8 bases between. This CDR3 is built from 15 residues. CDR3 residues: CATSREGQRTDTQYF. In DNA, the CDR3 is TGTGCCACCAGCAGAGAAGGACAGCGCACAGATACGCAGTATTTT.

This clonotype was seen only a few times. CDR3: CATSRDPSSEQYF. As DNA, the CDR3 is TGTGCCACCAGCAGAGATCCTTCTTCAGAGCAGTACTTC. This chain links TRBV15 with TRBJ2-7; D remains ambiguous. V dropped 0 bases and J dropped 7 bases, with 10 bases sitting between them. The CDR3 runs 13 residues. Looked up from germline, CDR1 is LNHNV and CDR2 is YYDKDF (reference sequence).

J is TRBJ2-1 and V is TRBV28; 10 bases match TRBD2. The CDR3 covers 15 residues. Per germline, CDR1 MDHEN and CDR2 SYDVKM. The junction had 4 bases not matched to a gene; V was cut back by 2 bases and J by 6 bases. In DNA, the CDR3 is TGTGCCAGCAGTTTAACGGGACTAGCGAGCAATGAGCAGTTCTTC. This sequence encodes CASSLTGLASNEQFF.

This clonotype came up many times. This chain connects TRBV12-3 or TRBV12-4 to TRBJ2-1; D possibly uses TRBD1 or TRBD2 (5 bases each). The CDR3 contains 15 residues. The germline V and J ends were trimmed by 6 bases and 8 bases, with 20 bases remaining between them. The CDR3 here is CASRTNQGPIYEQFF. The DNA for the CDR3 is TGTGCCAGCAGGACTAACCAGGGCCCAATTTATGAGCAGTTCTTC.

The chain combines TRBV4-3 with TRBJ1-5, with D possibly being TRBD1 (5 bases). The CDR3 covers 15 residues. The germline gives CDR1 LGHNA, CDR2 YSLEER. Trimming shortened V by 8 bases and J by 1 base, and 15 bases separated the two germline ends. CDR3 DNA: TGCGCCAGCGCCGAGGTCCAGGGAAGCAATCAGCCCCAGCATTTT. Its protein is CASAEVQGSNQPQHF.

The table lists this clonotype with many counts. CDR3 nucleotide sequence: TGCAGTGCTGAGACAGGGGACGGGCAGTACTTC. Translation gives CSAETGDGQYF. The gene calls are TRBV20-1 and TRBJ2-7; TRBD1 aligns across 8 bases. The CDR3 contains 11 residues. Losses at the gene ends were 5 bases for V and 9 bases for J; bases not matched to a gene: 6. The germline gives CDR1 DFQATT, CDR2 SNEGSKA (reference sequence).

This clonotype was seen at least ten times. The chain couples TRBV20-1 to TRBJ2-3; possible D gene TRBD1, 6 bases. V was pared by 6 bases and J by 3 bases, with 19 bases between. The CDR3 has 15 amino acids. Germline V gene data show CDR1 as DFQATT and CDR2 as SNEGSKA (reference sequence). Here the CDR3 reads CSAYPGVKETDTQYF. CDR3 sequence (DNA): TGCAGTGCATACCCAGGGGTTAAGGAGACAGATACGCAGTATTTT.

The chain joins TRBV27 to TRBJ2-1; D may be TRBD2 (5 bases). The germline V gene has CDR1 MNHEY and CDR2 SMNVEV (reference sequence). This CDR3 has 15 amino acids. V shed 4 bases and J shed 4 bases, with 14 bases lying between them. The CDR3: CASSSAGPLYNEQFF. The DNA for the CDR3 is TGTGCCAGCAGTTCGGCGGGTCCACTTTACAATGAGCAGTTCTTC.

This clonotype was detected only a few times. The J gene is TRBJ2-5, the V gene TRBV7-2; D possibly corresponds to TRBD2 (5 bases). The V gene lost 5 bases and the J gene lost 1 base, with 14 bases spanning the gap. The germline V gene encodes CDR1 SGHTA and CDR2 FQGNSA. The CDR3 contains 15 residues. CDR3 nucleotides: TGTGCCAGCAGCACCCGCCTCGCGGGCCAAGAGACCCAGTACTTC. Protein product: CASSTRLAGQETQYF.

This clonotype was seen a handful of times. The rearrangement uses TRBV20-1 and TRBJ2-5; TRBD2 is a possible D gene (6 bases). V lost 5 bases and J lost 1, with 17 bases in between. Germline CDR1 is DFQATT and CDR2 is SNEGSKA (reference sequence). The CDR3 contains 15 residues. Written as DNA, the CDR3 is TGCAGTGCTGGTGGGGCGGGGAACCTCCAAGAGACCCAGTACTTC. It codes for CSAGGAGNLQETQYF.

The table lists this clonotype with a few counts. The chain carries TRBV3-1 and TRBJ2-1; D may match TRBD1 or TRBD2 (5 bases each). Deletions cut 10 bases from V and 6 bases from J, with 10 bases between. The CDR3 runs 11 residues. Germline V gene sequence: CDR1 LGHDT, CDR2 YNNKEL (reference sequence). This CDR3 is CATYGTNEQFF. The CDR3 DNA reads as TGTGCCACCTACGGGACCAATGAGCAGTTCTTC.

This clonotype turned up a few times. The rearrangement joins TRBV7-7 to TRBJ2-1, with 14 bases that match TRBD2. V shed 5 bases, J shed 10 bases, and the junction held 7 bases outside the gene matches. From germline, CDR1 is SSHAT and CDR2 FNYEAQ (reference sequence). There are 15 residues in the CDR3. The CDR3 protein is CASSRGTSGSDEQFF. CDR3 DNA sequence: TGTGCCAGCAGCAGAGGGACTAGCGGGAGTGACGAGCAGTTCTTC.

This clonotype was observed a handful of times. This chain uses TRBV2 with TRBJ1-2; 7 bases are shared with TRBD1. The V segment lost 2 bases and the J segment 5 bases; nucleotides outside the gene matches: 8. This CDR3 region has 15 residues. Germline lookup yields CDR1 SNHLY and CDR2 FYNNEI. The CDR3 region is CASSERRQGPYGYTF. CDR3 nucleotides: TGTGCCAGCAGTGAAAGGAGACAGGGTCCTTATGGCTACACCTTC.

This clonotype has only a few counts. The V and J genes are TRBV6-5 and TRBJ1-2, with D uncertain. Trimming stripped 1 base from V and 1 base from J, with 10 bases between. The CDR3 is made up of 15 amino acids. CDR1 MNHEY and CDR2 SVGAGI come from the germline V gene. CDR3 nucleotide sequence: TGTGCCAGCAGTTACTTAGGAAAGGATAACTATGGCTACACCTTC. Translation gives CASSYLGKDNYGYTF.

This clonotype was observed many times. V usage is TRBV12-3 or TRBV12-4 and J usage is TRBJ2-5; the D gene is possibly TRBD1 (6 bases). Trimming removed 6 bases at V and 1 base at J, with 9 bases between. There are 13 residues in the CDR3. CDR3 residues: CASRPGVQETQYF. CDR3 coding DNA: TGTGCCAGCAGACCAGGGGTCCAAGAGACCCAGTACTTC.